The present TCR beta chain was sequenced within a study of CD8 T cells in ankylosing spondylitis. Study results and caveats: Reactive arthritis synovial fluid and blood previously showed some of these motif variants. According to the report, clones linked to the disease were significantly enriched in matched synovial fluid samples taken from ankylosing spondylitis patients. The study identified a TCR beta motif of seven or eight highly homologous variants that appeared characteristic of ankylosing spondylitis blood.

This clonotype occurred many times. What it recognizes is unknown. The CDR3 has 13 residues. V shed 6 bases, J shed 9 bases, and the junction held 5 bases outside the gene matches. One entry per CDR3 protein, called by TCRdb with MiXCR from the 5' RACE reads. The sample carries about 510,000 distinct CDR3 sequences, roughly 5.3% recorded once. The sample taken for sequencing was blood, either unsorted or a sorted T cell fraction (not recorded which). The V gene is TRBV12-3 or TRBV12-4, the J gene TRBJ1-5, with TRBD1 identical over 10 bases. The source of this sequence is a male donor with ankylosing spondylitis. The CDR3 protein is CASSGTGDGPQHF. The CDR3 DNA sequence: TGTGCCAGCAGCGGGACAGGGGATGGGCCCCAGCATTTT.